The rows below give T cell receptor beta chains drawn from one sample of a study of shared clonotypes between healthy human individuals. Assay used: immunoSEQ multiplex PCR; TCRdb lists only in-frame clones, some missing. The table includes fewer than 1.4 million clones, approximately 78% detected once. The sequenced sample was memory CD4+ T cells from PBMCs. Source of these receptors: a man between 18 and 35 years old in good health. Some clones in this sample may be carry-over from other donors' samples. Each CDR3 is given with its conserved first and last residue. Fields, in order: D gene, J gene, V gene, clone size, CDR3 protein, CDR3 DNA. D genes are given only for firm matches. Clone size is given for some rows only: seen once, a few or many times, or a class if the clone is expanded.

D gene: TRBD1; J gene: TRBJ1-1; V gene: TRBV2; clone size: -; CDR3 protein: CASSGGQGSVTEAFF; CDR3 DNA: TGTGCCAGCAGTGGGGGACAGGGGAGTGTAACTGAAGCTTTCTTT
D gene: TRBD2; J gene: TRBJ2-3; V gene: TRBV5-4; clone size: -; CDR3 protein: CASSQGLAGGDTQYF; CDR3 DNA: TGTGCCAGCAGCCAAGGACTAGCGGGAGGCGATACGCAGTATTTT
D gene: TRBD2; J gene: TRBJ2-7; V gene: TRBV19; clone size: -; CDR3 protein: CASSLSGGSYEQYF; CDR3 DNA: TGTGCCAGTAGCCTTAGCGGGGGGTCCTACGAGCAGTACTTC
D gene: TRBD1; J gene: TRBJ1-5; V gene: TRBV28; clone size: -; CDR3 protein: CASSVIQGARSNQPQHF; CDR3 DNA: TGTGCCAGCAGTGTCATCCAGGGGGCGAGGAGCAATCAGCCCCAGCATTTT
D gene: -; J gene: TRBJ2-5; V gene: TRBV10-3; clone size: -; CDR3 protein: CAISSGTDVQETQYF; CDR3 DNA: TGTGCCATCAGTTCCGGGACGGACGTTCAAGAGACCCAGTACTTC
D gene: TRBD1; J gene: TRBJ2-5; V gene: TRBV25-1; clone size: -; CDR3 protein: CASSTGTGYRETQYF; CDR3 DNA: TGTGCCAGCAGCACCGGGACAGGGTATAGAGAGACCCAGTACTTC
D gene: -; J gene: TRBJ2-1; V gene: TRBV18; clone size: -; CDR3 protein: CASSGESANEQFF; CDR3 DNA: TGTGCCAGCTCGGGCGAATCGGCAAATGAGCAGTTCTTC
D gene: -; J gene: TRBJ2-7; V gene: TRBV28; clone size: -; CDR3 protein: CASSFLLRSYEQYF; CDR3 DNA: TGTGCCAGCAGTTTTCTCCTTAGGAGTTACGAGCAGTACTTC
D gene: -; J gene: TRBJ1-3; V gene: TRBV4-1; clone size: -; CDR3 protein: CASSQSTGGPGNTIYF; CDR3 DNA: TGCGCCAGCAGCCAATCTACCGGGGGCCCTGGAAACACCATATATTTT
D gene: -; J gene: TRBJ1-5; V gene: TRBV19; clone size: -; CDR3 protein: CASSIGLGVLPQPQHF; CDR3 DNA: TGTGCCAGTAGTATAGGGCTCGGGGTCCTCCCTCAGCCCCAGCATTTT
D gene: -; J gene: TRBJ2-1; V gene: TRBV6-5; clone size: -; CDR3 protein: CASSYIRQSNNEQFF; CDR3 DNA: TGTGCCAGCAGTTACATCAGACAGAGCAACAATGAGCAGTTCTTC
D gene: TRBD1; J gene: TRBJ1-1; V gene: TRBV7-9; clone size: -; CDR3 protein: CASSFRLPGQGIAFF; CDR3 DNA: TGTGCCAGCAGCTTCCGACTCCCGGGACAGGGGATAGCTTTCTTT
D gene: TRBD1; J gene: TRBJ1-3; V gene: TRBV18; clone size: -; CDR3 protein: CASSIQGAETNTIYF; CDR3 DNA: TGTGCCAGCTCTATACAGGGGGCAGAGACAAACACCATATATTTT
D gene: -; J gene: TRBJ2-5; V gene: TRBV5-6; clone size: -; CDR3 protein: CASSLVDNTQYF; CDR3 DNA: TGTGCCAGCAGCTTGGTCGACAACACCCAGTACTTC
D gene: -; J gene: TRBJ2-3; V gene: TRBV2; clone size: -; CDR3 protein: CASVRGDTDTQYF; CDR3 DNA: TGTGCCAGCGTGAGGGGAGACACAGATACGCAGTATTTT
D gene: TRBD1; J gene: TRBJ1-1; V gene: TRBV27; clone size: few; CDR3 protein: CASRPRTGAEAFF; CDR3 DNA: TGTGCCAGCAGGCCCCGGACAGGGGCGGAAGCTTTCTTT
D gene: TRBD2; J gene: TRBJ2-1; V gene: TRBV5-1; clone size: -; CDR3 protein: CASSLALADYNEQFF; CDR3 DNA: TGCGCCAGCAGCTTGGCCCTAGCGGACTACAATGAGCAGTTCTTC
D gene: -; J gene: TRBJ2-5; V gene: TRBV11-2; clone size: -; CDR3 protein: CASSLGQEETQYF; CDR3 DNA: TGTGCCAGCAGCTTGGGGCAGGAAGAGACCCAGTACTTC
D gene: TRBD2; J gene: TRBJ2-7; V gene: TRBV28; clone size: -; CDR3 protein: CASSLYLAGGGEQYF; CDR3 DNA: TGTGCCAGCAGCCTCTATTTAGCGGGAGGGGGGGAGCAGTACTTC
D gene: -; J gene: TRBJ1-2; V gene: TRBV7-9; clone size: few; CDR3 protein: CASSLLIGSHGYTF; CDR3 DNA: TGTGCCAGCAGCTTATTAATCGGATCCCATGGCTACACCTTC
D gene: -; J gene: TRBJ2-1; V gene: TRBV10-3; clone size: -; CDR3 protein: CAILGSGGSNEQFF; CDR3 DNA: TGTGCCATCCTAGGGAGCGGAGGGAGCAATGAGCAGTTCTTC
D gene: -; J gene: TRBJ2-1; V gene: TRBV6-1; clone size: -; CDR3 protein: CATSHVPWNEQFF; CDR3 DNA: TGTGCCACATCCCATGTGCCGTGGAATGAGCAGTTCTTC
D gene: TRBD1; J gene: TRBJ2-7; V gene: TRBV28; clone size: -; CDR3 protein: CASSSPTGGAYEQYF; CDR3 DNA: TGTGCCAGCAGCTCCCCGACAGGGGGGGCCTACGAGCAGTACTTC
D gene: -; J gene: TRBJ2-7; V gene: TRBV12-5; clone size: few; CDR3 protein: CASGRAGSTEQYF; CDR3 DNA: TGTGCTAGTGGTAGGGCGGGGAGCACCGAGCAGTACTTC
D gene: -; J gene: TRBJ2-2; V gene: TRBV7-2; clone size: few; CDR3 protein: CASSSRWAGELFF; CDR3 DNA: TGTGCCAGCAGCTCTCGGTGGGCCGGGGAGCTGTTTTTT
D gene: -; J gene: TRBJ2-5; V gene: TRBV5-4; clone size: -; CDR3 protein: CASSLVGVQETQYF; CDR3 DNA: TGTGCCAGCAGCTTGGTTGGCGTCCAAGAGACCCAGTACTTC
D gene: -; J gene: TRBJ2-3; V gene: TRBV7-2; clone size: -; CDR3 protein: CASSPTQASTDTQYF; CDR3 DNA: TGTGCCAGCAGCCCGACGCAGGCTAGCACAGATACGCAGTATTTT
D gene: TRBD1; J gene: TRBJ1-5; V gene: TRBV28; clone size: -; CDR3 protein: CASRVQGAGQPQHF; CDR3 DNA: TGTGCCAGCAGAGTCCAGGGGGCAGGCCAGCCCCAGCATTTT
D gene: TRBD1; J gene: TRBJ2-1; V gene: TRBV11-2; clone size: once; CDR3 protein: CASSLDGTGGRDEQFF; CDR3 DNA: TGTGCCAGCAGCTTAGATGGGACAGGGGGCAGGGATGAGCAGTTCTTC
D gene: -; J gene: TRBJ2-2; V gene: TRBV5-1; clone size: -; CDR3 protein: CASRRTGELFF; CDR3 DNA: TGCGCCAGCCGCAGGACCGGGGAGCTGTTTTTT
D gene: -; J gene: TRBJ1-3; V gene: TRBV4-1; clone size: -; CDR3 protein: CASSQDLGRGNTIYF; CDR3 DNA: TGCGCCAGCAGCCAAGATTTGGGGCGAGGAAACACCATATATTTT
D gene: -; J gene: TRBJ1-2; V gene: TRBV6-1; clone size: -; CDR3 protein: CASRISQNYGYTF; CDR3 DNA: TGTGCCAGCAGAATAAGTCAGAACTATGGCTACACCTTC
D gene: TRBD1; J gene: TRBJ2-5; V gene: TRBV7-9; clone size: -; CDR3 protein: CASSLDRRQGQETQYF; CDR3 DNA: TGTGCCAGCAGCTTGGACCGTAGACAGGGTCAAGAGACCCAGTACTTC
D gene: TRBD2; J gene: TRBJ2-1; V gene: TRBV2; clone size: -; CDR3 protein: CASRARTSGGMNEQFF; CDR3 DNA: TGTGCCAGCAGGGCCAGGACTAGCGGGGGTATGAATGAGCAGTTCTTC
D gene: -; J gene: TRBJ2-1; V gene: TRBV20-1; clone size: once; CDR3 protein: CSAKRDEQFF; CDR3 DNA: TGCAGTGCGAAGAGGGATGAGCAGTTCTTC
D gene: -; J gene: TRBJ1-1; V gene: TRBV5-1; clone size: -; CDR3 protein: CASSLALPGLNTEAFF; CDR3 DNA: TGCGCCAGCAGCCTGGCCTTACCGGGGTTGAACACTGAAGCTTTCTTT
D gene: -; J gene: TRBJ1-1; V gene: TRBV7-8; clone size: -; CDR3 protein: CASSHGTEAFF; CDR3 DNA: TGTGCCAGCAGTCACGGCACTGAAGCTTTCTTT
D gene: -; J gene: TRBJ1-1; V gene: TRBV5-1; clone size: -; CDR3 protein: CASTSISRNTEAFF; CDR3 DNA: TGCGCCAGCACGAGTATCTCGCGGAACACTGAAGCTTTCTTT
D gene: TRBD1; J gene: TRBJ2-2; V gene: TRBV18; clone size: once; CDR3 protein: CASSHRDRVTGELFF; CDR3 DNA: TGTGCCAGCTCACACCGGGACAGGGTTACCGGGGAGCTGTTTTTT
D gene: TRBD2; J gene: TRBJ2-7; V gene: TRBV30; clone size: many; CDR3 protein: CALLGGRHVLAGGSEQYF; CDR3 DNA: TGTGCCCTGCTCGGTGGGCGGCACGTACTAGCGGGAGGCAGCGAGCAGTACTTC
D gene: -; J gene: TRBJ1-5; V gene: TRBV6-6; clone size: -; CDR3 protein: CASSLGSRGANQPQHF; CDR3 DNA: TGTGCCAGCAGTTTAGGGTCCCGGGGGGCGAATCAGCCCCAGCATTTT
D gene: TRBD1; J gene: TRBJ1-2; V gene: TRBV5-1; clone size: few; CDR3 protein: CASTSRTGGDYGYTF; CDR3 DNA: TGCGCCAGCACATCTCGGACAGGGGGCGACTATGGCTACACCTTC
D gene: -; J gene: TRBJ2-7; V gene: TRBV30; clone size: -; CDR3 protein: CAWGRNSYEQYF; CDR3 DNA: TGTGCCTGGGGACGGAACTCCTACGAGCAGTACTTC
D gene: -; J gene: TRBJ2-4; V gene: TRBV29-1; clone size: -; CDR3 protein: CSVRQGENIQYF; CDR3 DNA: TGCAGCGTTCGGCAGGGCGAAAACATTCAGTACTTC
D gene: -; J gene: TRBJ2-7; V gene: TRBV28; clone size: -; CDR3 protein: CASSSGASATYEQYF; CDR3 DNA: TGTGCCAGCAGTTCGGGGGCTAGCGCAACCTACGAGCAGTACTTC
D gene: -; J gene: TRBJ2-7; V gene: TRBV5-1; clone size: -; CDR3 protein: CASSLGQGPYEQYF; CDR3 DNA: TGCGCCAGCAGCTTGGGGCAGGGGCCCTACGAGCAGTACTTC
D gene: -; J gene: TRBJ2-3; V gene: TRBV6-1; clone size: -; CDR3 protein: CASERRGTDTQYF; CDR3 DNA: TGTGCCAGTGAGCGGAGGGGCACAGATACGCAGTATTTT
D gene: TRBD1; J gene: TRBJ2-7; V gene: TRBV6-1; clone size: -; CDR3 protein: CASSETTGPYEQYF; CDR3 DNA: TGTGCCAGCAGTGAGACGACAGGGCCCTACGAGCAGTACTTC